The rows below give T cell receptor beta chains drawn from one sample of a study of glioma-infiltrating T cells. One entry per CDR3 protein results from TCRdb running MiXCR on the multiplex PCR reads. The sample has a few hundred thousand distinct CDR3 sequences; roughly two fifths are singletons. Material: glioma tissue, nonneoplastic brain tissue, or PBMCs (not recorded which). All receptors derive from a human donor with low-grade glioma or glioblastoma, undergoing nonglioma brain surgery, or in good health (not recorded which). Both conserved end residues are part of each CDR3. A D gene is named only where the DNA matches it firmly. Only some rows state a clone size, as once, few, many or a class for expanded clones.

j_call | d_call | clone_size | v_call | cdr3_nt | cdr3_aa
TRBJ2-7 | . | . | TRBV4-1 | TGCGCCAGCAGCCAAGTACCGTTCTACGAGCAGTACTTC | CASSQVPFYEQYF
TRBJ1-1 | TRBD1 | few | TRBV12-3/TRBV12-4 | TGTGCCAGCAGTTTTCGACAGGGAGGAGTGGCTGAAGCTTTCTTT | CASSFRQGGVAEAFF
TRBJ1-2 | TRBD1 | many | TRBV7-2 | TGTGCCAGCAGCTTAGCGCCGGACAGGGAAATTGGCTACACCTTC | CASSLAPDREIGYTF
TRBJ2-5 | . | . | TRBV27 | TGTGCCAGCAGTTTCGGGGGGCGCGAGGGAGAGACCCAGTACTTC | CASSFGGREGETQYF
TRBJ1-6 | . | . | TRBV20-1 | TGCAGTGCTATTAACACGATACGTCTTGAGAATTCACCCCTCCACTTT | CSAINTIRLENSPLHF
TRBJ2-7 | . | many | TRBV25-1 | TGTGCCAGCAGTGACTGGTCCTACGAGCAGTACTTC | CASSDWSYEQYF
TRBJ2-5 | TRBD1 | . | TRBV20-1 | TGCAGTGCTATGGACAGGGGGATCGAGACCCAGTACTTC | CSAMDRGIETQYF
TRBJ1-4 | . | many | TRBV28 | TGTGCCAGCAGTCTCCCCCCCGACAGCGTAGACGAAAAACTGTTTTTT | CASSLPPDSVDEKLFF
TRBJ2-7 | . | few | TRBV4-3 | TGCGCCAGCAGCCTTGGCAGGGGAGCCTACGAGCAGTACTTC | CASSLGRGAYEQYF
TRBJ2-5 | . | . | TRBV19 | TGTGCCAGTAGTATACGGCCGCGGCGACTGGAAGAGACCCAGTACTTC | CASSIRPRRLEETQYF
TRBJ2-7 | . | . | TRBV18 | TGTGCCAGCACTAAAGACTTAGGGGCTTACGAGCAGTACTTC | CASTKDLGAYEQYF
TRBJ2-7 | . | few | TRBV20-1 | TGCAGTGCCCGCGACTCCTCGGGCGAGCAGTACTTC | CSARDSSGEQYF
TRBJ2-1 | . | . | TRBV12-3/TRBV12-4 | TGTGCCAGCAGTGAGTCCAACAATGAGCAGTTCTTC | CASSESNNEQFF
TRBJ2-7 | TRBD1 | . | TRBV7-2 | TGTGCCAGCAGCACCCAGGGACAGGGAGAATACGAGCAGTACTTC | CASSTQGQGEYEQYF
TRBJ1-5 | . | . | TRBV11-2 | TGTGCCAGCAGCTTAGTTACATATCAGCCCCAGCATTTT | CASSLVTYQPQHF
TRBJ1-2 | TRBD1 | few | TRBV28 | TGTGCCAGCACCTTTTGGACAGGCAACTATGGCTACACCTTC | CASTFWTGNYGYTF
TRBJ2-3 | TRBD2 | . | TRBV7-3 | TGTGCCAGCAGCTTAATCCGGGGGGGGCCCGGTACGCAGTATTTT | CASSLIRGGPGTQYF
TRBJ1-1 | . | few | TRBV20-1 | TGCAGTGCTCAGACCGCGGGGAGGACTGAAGCTTTCTTT | CSAQTAGRTEAFF
TRBJ2-1 | . | few | TRBV29-1 | TGCAGCGGCAAAATGTTGGGCTCCTACAATGAGCAGTTCTTC | CSGKMLGSYNEQFF
TRBJ2-3 | . | many | TRBV6-6 | TGTGCCAGCAGTTACTCGGGGATAGCGATGGATACGCAGTATTTT | CASSYSGIAMDTQYF
TRBJ2-1 | . | . | TRBV11-1 | TGTGCCAGCAGCCCATACAATGAGCAGTTATTC | CASSPYNEQLF
TRBJ2-5 | TRBD2 | few | TRBV19 | TGTGCCAGTAGTATGACGGGACTAGCGGAGCACCAAGAGACCCAGTACTTC | CASSMTGLAEHQETQYF
TRBJ2-1 | TRBD2 | . | TRBV20-1 | TGCAGTGCCCGACGGTACGGGACTACGAATGAGCAGTTCTTC | CSARRYGTTNEQFF
TRBJ1-1 | TRBD1 | few | TRBV6-6 | TGTGCCAGCAGTTACTCGATAGGACAGGGACGTTACACTGAAGCTTTCTTT | CASSYSIGQGRYTEAFF
TRBJ2-3 | . | many | TRBV15 | TGTGCCACCAGCAGAGATACCGGTGATACGCAGTATTTT | CATSRDTGDTQYF
TRBJ2-2 | TRBD2 | . | TRBV29-1 | TGCAGCGTTGGGACTAGCGGGAGACACACCGGGGAGCTGTTTTTT | CSVGTSGRHTGELFF
TRBJ1-5 | . | many | TRBV20-1 | TGCAGTGCTACCCCTATACGCGGCAATCAGCCCCAGCATTTT | CSATPIRGNQPQHF
TRBJ2-7 | TRBD2 | . | TRBV7-9 | TGTGCCAGCAGCTTAGGCGGGAGAGCCGGTGGGGCGTACTTC | CASSLGGRAGGAYF
TRBJ2-7 | . | few | TRBV10-3 | TGTGCCATCAGTGACGCACAGCTTCGCCACGAGCAGTACTTC | CAISDAQLRHEQYF
TRBJ1-1 | . | . | TRBV4-1 | TGCGCCAGCAGCCAAGATAATAGGGGCCAGTTGAACACTGAAGCTTTCTTT | CASSQDNRGQLNTEAFF
TRBJ2-3 | TRBD2 | many | TRBV20-1 | TGCAGTGCCAACCTAGCGGGAGAGTCACATACGCAGTATTTT | CSANLAGESHTQYF
TRBJ2-1 | . | many | TRBV6-2/TRBV6-3 | TGTGCCAGCAGTTACTCCTCCTACAATGAGCAGTTCTTC | CASSYSSYNEQFF
TRBJ1-3 | . | . | TRBV4-2 | TGTGCCAGCAGCCAAGATCAGGTCCGGGTTGGAAACACCATATATTTT | CASSQDQVRVGNTIYF